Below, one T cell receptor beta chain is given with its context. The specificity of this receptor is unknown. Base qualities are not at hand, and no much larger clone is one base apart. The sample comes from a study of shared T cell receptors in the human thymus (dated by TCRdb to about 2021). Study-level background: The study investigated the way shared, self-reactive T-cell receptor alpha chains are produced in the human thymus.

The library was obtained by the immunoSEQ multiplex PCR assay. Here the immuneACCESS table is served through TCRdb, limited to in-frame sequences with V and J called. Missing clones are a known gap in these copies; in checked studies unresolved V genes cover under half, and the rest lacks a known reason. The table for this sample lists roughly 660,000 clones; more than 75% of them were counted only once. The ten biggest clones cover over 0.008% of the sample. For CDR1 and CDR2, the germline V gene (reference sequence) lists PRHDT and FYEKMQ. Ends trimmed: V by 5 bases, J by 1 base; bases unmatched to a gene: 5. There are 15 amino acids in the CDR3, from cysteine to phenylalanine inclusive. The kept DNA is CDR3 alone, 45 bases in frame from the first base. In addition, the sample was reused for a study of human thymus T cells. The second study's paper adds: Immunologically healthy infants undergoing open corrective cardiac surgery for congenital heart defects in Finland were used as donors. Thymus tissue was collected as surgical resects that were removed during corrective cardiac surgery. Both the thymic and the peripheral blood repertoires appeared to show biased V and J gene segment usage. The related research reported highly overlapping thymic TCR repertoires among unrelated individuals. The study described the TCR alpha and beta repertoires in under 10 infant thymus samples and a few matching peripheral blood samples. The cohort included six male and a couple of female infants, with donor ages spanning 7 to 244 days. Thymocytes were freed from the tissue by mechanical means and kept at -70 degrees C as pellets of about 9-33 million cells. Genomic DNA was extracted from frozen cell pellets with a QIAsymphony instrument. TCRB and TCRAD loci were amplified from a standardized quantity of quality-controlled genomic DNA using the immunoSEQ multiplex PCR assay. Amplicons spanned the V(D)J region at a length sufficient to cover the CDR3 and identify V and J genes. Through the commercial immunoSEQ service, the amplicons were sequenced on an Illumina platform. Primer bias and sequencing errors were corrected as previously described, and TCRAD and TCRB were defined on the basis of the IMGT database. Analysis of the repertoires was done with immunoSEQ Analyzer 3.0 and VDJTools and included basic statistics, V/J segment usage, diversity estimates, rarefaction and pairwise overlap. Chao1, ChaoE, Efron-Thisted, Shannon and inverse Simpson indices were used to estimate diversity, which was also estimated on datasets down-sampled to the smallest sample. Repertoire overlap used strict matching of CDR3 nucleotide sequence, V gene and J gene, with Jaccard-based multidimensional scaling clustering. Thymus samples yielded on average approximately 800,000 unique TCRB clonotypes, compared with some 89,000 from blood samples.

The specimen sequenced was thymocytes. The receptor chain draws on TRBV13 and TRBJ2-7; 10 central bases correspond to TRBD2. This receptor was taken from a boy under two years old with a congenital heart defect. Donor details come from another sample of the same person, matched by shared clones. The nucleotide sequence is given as TGTGCCAGCAGCCCTGTAGCGGGAGGATCCTACGAGCAGTACTTC. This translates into CASSPVAGGSYEQYF.